This passage covers 13 T cell receptor beta chains from one sample sequenced in a study of CD8 T cells in Susac syndrome. Reverse transcription of roughly 0.5 to 1 ug RNA was carried out with random hexamers. TCRdb itself ran the immunoSEQ multiplex PCR reads through MiXCR, one entry per CDR3 protein. The repertoire holds approximately 110,000 distinct CDR3 sequences, with just over 90% as singletons. The sample comprised CD8+ T cells from PBMCs. The receptors here all came from a human donor with multiple sclerosis.

The chain joins TRBV12-3 or TRBV12-4 to TRBJ2-7, with 8 bases matching TRBD1. V trimming: 8 bases; J trimming: 3 bases; junction bases outside the gene matches: 3. This CDR3 comprises 12 residues. The CDR3 loop is CASGQGYYEQYF. In DNA, the CDR3 is TGTGCCAGCGGACAGGGCTACTACGAGCAGTACTTC.

The V and J genes are TRBV20-1 and TRBJ2-5; 9 bases are shared with TRBD1. Losses at the gene ends were 5 bases for V and 5 bases for J; bases not matched to a gene: 9. The CDR3 contains 14 residues. CDR1 is DFQATT, CDR2 SNEGSKA, per germline (reference sequence). CDR3 protein: CSAGGQGTYETQYF. DNA for the CDR3: TGCAGTGCTGGCGGACAGGGGACCTATGAGACCCAGTACTTC.

The V gene is TRBV7-8, the J gene TRBJ2-4, with 12 bases identical to TRBD2. The germline gives CDR1 SGHVS, CDR2 FQNEAQ. This CDR3 comprises 21 residues. The trim removed 5 bases at V and 0 bases at J, leaving 17 bases unmatched. CDR3 nucleotide sequence: TGTGCCAGCAGCCCGGGACAGGGGCGTCTAGCGGGAGGGATAGCCAAAAACATTCAGTACTTC. Encoded protein: CASSPGQGRLAGGIAKNIQYF.

This chain joins TRBV5-1 and TRBJ1-1; no definite D call. CDR1 and CDR2 from the germline V gene are SGHRS and YFSETQ. The V and J ends lost 4 bases and 9 bases respectively, with 7 bases between them. This CDR3 contains 10 residues. As DNA, the CDR3 is TGCGCCAGCAGCCTCCCAAAAGCTTTCTTT. Protein: CASSLPKAFF. The full variable domain, rest sourced from reference TRBV5-1 and TRBJ1-1, is KAGVTQTPRYLIKTRGQQVTLSCSPISGHRSVSWYQQTPGQGLQFLFEYFSETQRNKGNFPGRFSGRQFSNSRSEMNVSTLELGDSALYLCASSLPKAFFGQGTRLTVV.

The rearrangement links TRBV6-1 to TRBJ2-7; 9 bases map to TRBD1. The CDR3 totals 16 residues. Trimming removed 3 bases from V and 0 bases from J; junction bases left unmatched: 6. Per germline, CDR1 MNHNS and CDR2 SASEGT. The CDR3 nucleotides are TGTGCCAGCAGTGATGGGACAGGGCTAAGCTCCTACGAGCAGTACGTC. Amino acid sequence: CASSDGTGLSSYEQYV.

The chain carries TRBV7-9 and TRBJ2-7; the D gene is possibly TRBD1 (6 bases). Trimming removed 0 bases from V and 5 bases from J, with 8 bases in between. This CDR3 has 13 residues. Germline assignment: CDR1 SEHNR and CDR2 FQNEAQ (reference sequence). The chain's CDR3 is CASSLAQGHEQYF. Written as DNA, the CDR3 is TGTGCCAGCAGCTTAGCACAGGGCCACGAGCAGTACTTC.

This chain connects TRBV7-6 to TRBJ2-1; 10 bases match TRBD1. Trimming removed 0 bases from V and 4 bases from J; junction bases left unmatched: 3. Germline CDR1 SGHVS, CDR2 FNYEAQ. CDR3 length: 16 amino acids. The CDR3 protein is CASSLAGTGVYNEQFF. Here the CDR3 DNA reads TGTGCCAGCAGCTTAGCCGGGACAGGGGTATACAATGAGCAGTTCTTC.

The chain links TRBV5-1 to TRBJ2-5; maybe TRBD2 (6 bases). Germline values: CDR1 SGHRS, CDR2 YFSETQ. The V gene lost 4 bases and the J gene lost 2 bases, with 15 bases spanning the gap. CDR3 length: 15 amino acids. The CDR3 nucleotides read TGCGCCAGCAGCGGGCATGGAGGGCAACAAGAGACCCAGTACTTC. It codes for CASSGHGGQQETQYF.

The rearrangement uses TRBV13 and TRBJ2-7, with TRBD1 matching over 7 bases. Unmatched junction bases numbered 3, after V lost 6 bases and J lost 7 bases. This CDR3 is 11 amino acids long. Germline lookup yields CDR1 PRHDT and CDR2 FYEKMQ (reference sequence). This chain's CDR3 is CASRLDREQYF. The CDR3 DNA reads as TGTGCCAGCAGACTGGACAGGGAGCAGTACTTC.

This clonotype has at least ten counts. This chain joins TRBV5-8 and TRBJ2-1; possibly TRBD1 for D (6 bases). This CDR3 spans 15 amino acids. Germline V gene sequence: CDR1 SGHTS, CDR2 YDEGEE. V lost 3 bases, J lost 7 bases, and 17 bases lay in between. The CDR3 region is CASSSGTTHGNEQFF. In nucleotides, the CDR3 is TGTGCCAGCAGCTCCGGGACAACCCATGGGAATGAGCAGTTCTTC.

V and J are TRBV15 and TRBJ1-2; no clear D gene. Per the germline V gene, CDR1 is LNHNV and CDR2 is YYDKDF (reference sequence). V was cut by 0 bases and J by 8 bases, with 16 bases left in between. The CDR3 has 15 residues. The CDR3 sequence is CATSRDLPGVPGYTF. CDR3 DNA: TGTGCCACCAGCAGAGATCTACCCGGAGTCCCCGGCTACACCTTC.

The chain uses TRBV5-1 and TRBJ2-1; a possible D gene is TRBD1 (5 bases). The germline V gene encodes CDR1 SGHRS and CDR2 YFSETQ. V was trimmed by 0 bases and J by 8 bases, leaving 18 bases between them. The length of the CDR3 is 16 residues. CDR3 DNA: TGCGCCAGCAGCTTGGTCTCGGCAGGGCAGGGCGATGAGCAGTTCTTC. Its translation: CASSLVSAGQGDEQFF.

The chain couples TRBV5-6 to TRBJ1-2, with 7 nucleotides matching TRBD1. Germline V lookup: CDR1 SGHDT, CDR2 YYEEEE. The CDR3 spans 14 residues. With 4 bases clipped from V and 4 bases from J, the junction kept 7 bases outside the gene matches. The CDR3 DNA reads as TGTGCCAGCAGCCAGGGACAGTCCCTCTATGGCTACACCTTC. Translating gives CASSQGQSLYGYTF.